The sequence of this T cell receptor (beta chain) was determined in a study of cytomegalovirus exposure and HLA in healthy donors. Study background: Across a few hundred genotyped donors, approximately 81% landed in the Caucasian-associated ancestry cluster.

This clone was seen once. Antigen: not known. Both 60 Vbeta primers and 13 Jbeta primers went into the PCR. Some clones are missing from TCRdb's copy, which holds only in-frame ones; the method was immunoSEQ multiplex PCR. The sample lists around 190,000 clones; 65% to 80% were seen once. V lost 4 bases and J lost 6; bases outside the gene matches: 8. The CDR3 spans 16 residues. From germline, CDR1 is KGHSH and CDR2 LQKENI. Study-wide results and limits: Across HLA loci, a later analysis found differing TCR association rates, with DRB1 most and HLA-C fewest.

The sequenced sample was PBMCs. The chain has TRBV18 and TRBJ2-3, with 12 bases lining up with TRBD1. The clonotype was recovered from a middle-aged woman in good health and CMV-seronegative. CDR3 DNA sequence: TGTGCCAGCTCACGGGGACAGGGGGCAAGAACGGATACGCAGTATTTT. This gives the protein CASSRGQGARTDTQYF. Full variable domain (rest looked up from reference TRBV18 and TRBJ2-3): NAGVMQNPRHLVRRRGQEARLRCSPMKGHSHVYWYRQLPEEGLKFMVYLQKENIIDESGMPKERFSAEFPKEGPSILRIQQVVRGDSAAYFCASSRGQGARTDTQYFGPGTRLTVL.